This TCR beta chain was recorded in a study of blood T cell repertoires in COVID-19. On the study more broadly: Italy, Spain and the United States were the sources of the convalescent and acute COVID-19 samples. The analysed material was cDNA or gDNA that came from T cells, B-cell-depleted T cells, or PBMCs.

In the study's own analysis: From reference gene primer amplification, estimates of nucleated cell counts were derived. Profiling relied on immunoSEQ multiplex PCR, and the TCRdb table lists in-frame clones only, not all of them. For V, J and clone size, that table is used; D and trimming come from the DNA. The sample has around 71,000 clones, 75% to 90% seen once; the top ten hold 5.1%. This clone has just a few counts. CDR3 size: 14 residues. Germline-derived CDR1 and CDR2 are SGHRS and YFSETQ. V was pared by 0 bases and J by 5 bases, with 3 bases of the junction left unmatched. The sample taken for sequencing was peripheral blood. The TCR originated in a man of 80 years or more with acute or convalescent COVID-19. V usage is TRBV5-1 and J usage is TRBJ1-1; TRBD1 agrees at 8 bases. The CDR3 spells CASSLGQGATEAFF. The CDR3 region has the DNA TGCGCCAGCAGCTTGGGGCAGGGGGCAACTGAAGCTTTCTTT.